The 14 T cell receptor beta chains reported below all come from one sample, sequenced in a study of OX40 agonist ivuxolimab in advanced cancers. TCRdb's copy holds only in-frame clones and misses some; the assay was immunoSEQ multiplex PCR. The sample contains 34,000 or so clones, 81% of which appear only once. The input for sequencing was CD4+ or CD8+ T cells sorted from blood, taken in a trial of the OX40 agonist ivuxolimab. The receptors were sampled from an adult with an advanced solid tumor such as melanoma, head and neck, liver or kidney cancer.

This clone was seen a handful of times. The chain employs TRBV11-3 and TRBJ2-3; D is uncertain. Trimming cost V 5 bases and J 2 bases, with 11 bases left between them. This CDR3 is 14 amino acids long. Germline V gene sequence: CDR1 SGHNT, CDR2 YENEEA. As DNA, the CDR3 is TGTGCCAGCAGCAGGAACCTTCCCACAGATACGCAGTATTTT. It codes for CASSRNLPTDTQYF.

The J gene is TRBJ2-1, the V gene TRBV9; the match to TRBD2 covers 9 bases. CDR3 length: 16 residues. Germline values: CDR1 SGDLS, CDR2 YYNGEE. J gave up 4 bases and V 6 bases, and 11 bases lay outside the gene matches. The CDR3 DNA reads as TGTGCCAGCAACCAACAGGCGGGGGGGTTGTACAATGAGCAGTTCTTC. Protein sequence: CASNQQAGGLYNEQFF.

The chain joins TRBV21-1 to TRBJ2-7; the table names TRBD2, a call not compared with the DNA. TRBV21-1 is flagged as a pseudogene. The CDR3 covers 13 residues. The CDR3 DNA is TGTGCCATCTCTAAGTCAGAGGTCTACGAGCAGTACTTC. It specifies CAISKSEVYEQYF.

This clone has a handful of counts. This chain uses TRBV19 with TRBJ1-5, with 7 bases fitting TRBD1. CDR1 is LNHDA, CDR2 SQIVND, per germline (reference sequence). V was clipped by 6 bases and J by 6 bases; unmatched bases: 14. The CDR3 runs to 16 residues. This CDR3 reads CASRLSPGGKGQPQHF. The CDR3 bases are TGTGCCAGTAGACTATCGCCAGGGGGAAAAGGTCAGCCCCAGCATTTT.

The rearrangement links TRBV28 to TRBJ2-1; TRBD2 might be the D (6 bases). This CDR3 spans 12 amino acids. CDR1 and CDR2 (germline): MDHEN, SYDVKM. With 2 bases removed from V and 7 bases from J, the gap between germline ends came to 6 bases. CDR3 region: CASSLLANEQFF. The CDR3, as DNA: TGTGCCAGCAGTTTACTAGCGAATGAGCAGTTCTTC.

This clone was observed once. The CDR3: CASSTGTRNYEQYF. The CDR3 region has the DNA TGTGCCAGCAGCACCGGGACTAGGAACTACGAGCAGTACTTC. The V call is TRBV7-2, the J call TRBJ2-7; 8 nucleotides agree with TRBD2. CDR1 is SGHTA, CDR2 FQGNSA, per germline. The CDR3 runs to 14 residues. After removal of 5 bases from V and 3 bases from J, the junction contained 6 bases not matched to a gene.

The genes are TRBV5-5 and TRBJ2-5; possibly TRBD1 for D (6 bases). Germline V gives CDR1 SGHKS, CDR2 YYEKEE (reference sequence). This CDR3 is 14 amino acids long. Deletions cut 3 bases from V and 2 bases from J, with 11 bases between. The CDR3 sequence is CASSYRAAQETQYF. The CDR3 DNA reads TGTGCCAGCAGCTACAGGGCTGCACAAGAGACCCAGTACTTC.

The chain carries TRBV5-6 and TRBJ2-1; either TRBD1 or TRBD2 may supply D (5 bases each). The CDR3 sequence is 15 residues long. Germline CDR1 SGHDT, CDR2 YYEEEE. Trimming took 4 bases from V and 8 from J, leaving 19 bases between them. The CDR3 protein is CASSPGPTWDDEQFF. CDR3 DNA sequence: TGTGCCAGCAGCCCGGGCCCTACCTGGGACGATGAGCAGTTCTTC.

The genes are TRBV6-1 and TRBJ1-1, with D unresolved. Germline CDR1 reads MNHNS; CDR2 reads SASEGT. The V end lost 5 bases, the J end lost 2 bases, and 9 bases lay between the germline ends. The CDR3 is 13 amino acids. The CDR3 nucleotides are TGTGCCAGCAGTTCGACTTCAAACACTGAAGCTTTCTTT. Its protein is CASSSTSNTEAFF.

This chain links TRBV11-2 with TRBJ2-7, with 9 bases identical to TRBD1. V shed 2 bases, J shed 3 bases, and the junction held 5 bases outside the gene matches. Germline values: CDR1 SGHAT, CDR2 FQNNGV. CDR3 length equals 15 residues. The CDR3 nucleotides are TGTGCCAGCAGCTTACCGCAGACAGGGGGCTACGAGCAGTACTTC. Protein sequence: CASSLPQTGGYEQYF.

The gene calls are TRBV6-1 and TRBJ2-3, with D tentatively TRBD1 (5 bases). The CDR3 runs to 14 residues. CDR1 MNHNS and CDR2 SASEGT come from the germline V gene. Trimming shortened V by 11 bases and J by 4 bases, and 19 bases separated the two germline ends. This CDR3 is CAATPRVVADTQYF. CDR3 bases: TGTGCCGCCACACCCAGGGTAGTCGCAGATACGCAGTATTTT.

The rearrangement joins TRBV6-5 to TRBJ1-1; no definite D call. CDR3 length: 15 residues. Germline CDR1 MNHEY, CDR2 SVGAGI. Trimming pared 2 bases from V and 0 bases from J, leaving 10 bases between. Here the CDR3 DNA reads TGTGCCAGCAGTTACACGACACGCATGAACACTGAAGCTTTCTTT. Amino acid sequence: CASSYTTRMNTEAFF.

The chain couples TRBV11-3 to TRBJ2-1; perhaps TRBD2 as D (5 bases). Germline V gives CDR1 SGHNT, CDR2 YENEEA. V lost 2 bases and J 4 bases, leaving 6 bases between the germline ends. The CDR3 length is 13 residues. The CDR3 DNA reads TGTGCCAGCAGCTTACGGGGTTACAATGAGCAGTTCTTC. Protein product: CASSLRGYNEQFF.

The table lists this clone with a few counts. In DNA form, the CDR3 reads TGTGCCAGTAGTATGACGAAGCTCTCTGGAAACACCATATATTTT. Amino acid sequence: CASSMTKLSGNTIYF. The chain has TRBV19 and TRBJ1-3; D is ambiguous. This CDR3 is built from 15 residues. CDR1 LNHDA and CDR2 SQIVND come from the germline V gene (reference sequence). The V end lost 3 bases, the J end lost 0 bases, and 9 bases lay between the germline ends.